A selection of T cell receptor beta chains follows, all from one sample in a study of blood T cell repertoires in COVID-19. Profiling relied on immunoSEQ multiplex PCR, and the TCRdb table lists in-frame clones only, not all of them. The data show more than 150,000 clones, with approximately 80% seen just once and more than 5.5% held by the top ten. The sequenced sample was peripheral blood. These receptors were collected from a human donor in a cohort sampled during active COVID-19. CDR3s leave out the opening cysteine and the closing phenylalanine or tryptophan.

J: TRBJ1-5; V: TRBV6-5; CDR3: ATSGGGNQPQH
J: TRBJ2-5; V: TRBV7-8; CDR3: ASSPLRARGETQY
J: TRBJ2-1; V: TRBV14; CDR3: ASSRRGSYNEQF
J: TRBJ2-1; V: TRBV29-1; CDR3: SVEALPTRRGSNEQF
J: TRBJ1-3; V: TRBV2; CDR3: ASSERDRAGNTIY
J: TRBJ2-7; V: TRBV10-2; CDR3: ATRQSGEQY
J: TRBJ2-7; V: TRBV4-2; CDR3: ASSPSGAGGPNEQY
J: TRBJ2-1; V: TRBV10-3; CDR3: AISVGNEQF
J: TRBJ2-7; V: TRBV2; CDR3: ASRQGYEQY
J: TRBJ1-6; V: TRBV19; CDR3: ASSFGQGNSPLH